The rows below give T cell receptor beta chains drawn from one sample of a study of T cell changes during pregnancy in multiple sclerosis. Sequencing was performed with immunoSEQ multiplex PCR; in TCRdb, only in-frame clones are kept and a portion is missing. The sample contains fewer than 20,000 clones, around 89% of which appear only once. Specimen: CD4+ T cells from peripheral blood mononuclear cells, collected in the first trimester of pregnancy. Receptors were obtained from a female donor in good health, enrolled as a control in a pregnancy study. Both conserved end residues are part of each CDR3. The D gene is left open where the match is weak. Clone size, where shown, is once, few, many, or a class for clones that have expanded.

V: TRBV14; D: -; size: -; J: TRBJ2-7; CDR3: CASSQDLGRSDEQYF; DNA: TGTGCCAGCAGCCAAGACCTTGGCAGGTCAGACGAGCAGTACTTC
V: TRBV27; D: -; size: -; J: TRBJ2-2; CDR3: CASSFWQNTGELFF; DNA: TGTGCCAGCAGTTTTTGGCAGAACACCGGGGAGCTGTTTTTT
V: TRBV10-3; D: -; size: once; J: TRBJ1-2; CDR3: CAISEYRARLAGYGYTF; DNA: TGTGCCATCAGTGAGTACAGGGCTAGACTAGCGGGCTATGGCTACACCTTC
V: TRBV19; D: TRBD2; size: few; J: TRBJ2-1; CDR3: CASSHGRVYNEQFF; DNA: TGTGCCAGTAGTCACGGGAGGGTCTACAATGAGCAGTTCTTC
V: TRBV19; D: -; size: -; J: TRBJ1-4; CDR3: CASSLIGTFEKLFF; DNA: TGTGCCAGTAGTTTAATAGGGACATTTGAAAAACTGTTTTTT
V: TRBV6-4; D: -; size: -; J: TRBJ1-5; CDR3: CASSLSGLGNQPQHF; DNA: TGTGCCAGCAGTCTCAGTGGCCTCGGGAATCAGCCCCAGCATTTT
V: TRBV7-2; D: TRBD2; size: -; J: TRBJ2-1; CDR3: CASSPRGAGEPYNEQFF; DNA: TGTGCCAGCAGCCCCCGCGGGGCGGGGGAGCCATACAATGAGCAGTTCTTC
V: TRBV6-5; D: -; size: -; J: TRBJ2-1; CDR3: CASNNGRSYNEQFF; DNA: TGTGCCAGCAACAACGGGAGATCCTACAATGAGCAGTTCTTC
V: TRBV2; D: -; size: -; J: TRBJ1-6; CDR3: CASSEQEQQNNSPLHF; DNA: TGTGCCAGCAGTGAACAAGAACAGCAGAATAATTCACCCCTCCACTTT
V: TRBV6-5; D: TRBD1; size: -; J: TRBJ2-2; CDR3: CASTPDRVNTGELFF; DNA: TGTGCCAGCACCCCCGACAGGGTAAACACCGGGGAGCTGTTTTTT
V: TRBV5-1; D: TRBD2; size: -; J: TRBJ2-2; CDR3: CASKEPSGITGELFF; DNA: TGCGCCAGCAAAGAGCCTAGCGGGATTACCGGGGAGCTGTTTTTT
V: TRBV6-5; D: TRBD1; size: -; J: TRBJ1-1; CDR3: CASSQGQTTEAFF; DNA: TGTGCCAGCAGCCAGGGACAGACCACTGAAGCTTTCTTT
V: TRBV18; D: -; size: -; J: TRBJ2-3; CDR3: CASSPPGQPGDTQYF; DNA: TGTGCCAGCTCGCCCCCGGGACAACCCGGAGATACGCAGTATTTT
V: TRBV5-4; D: TRBD1; size: -; J: TRBJ1-1; CDR3: CATQSQGAHTEAFF; DNA: TGTGCCACCCAATCACAGGGGGCGCACACTGAAGCTTTCTTT
V: TRBV18; D: TRBD1; size: medium-sized; J: TRBJ2-7; CDR3: CASSPDRGLGNEQYF; DNA: TGTGCCAGCTCGCCGGACAGGGGTTTGGGCAACGAGCAGTACTTC
V: TRBV4-3; D: -; size: few; J: TRBJ1-1; CDR3: CASSQDLPRTEAFF; DNA: TGCGCCAGCAGCCAAGACCTCCCCCGCACTGAAGCTTTCTTT
V: TRBV7-2; D: -; size: -; J: TRBJ2-3; CDR3: CASSLTSFPSQYF; DNA: TGTGCCAGCAGCCTCACTAGTTTCCCATCGCAGTATTTT
V: TRBV6-6; D: TRBD1; size: -; J: TRBJ1-2; CDR3: CASSLQGNYGYTF; DNA: TGTGCCAGCAGTCTACAGGGGAACTATGGCTACACCTTC
V: TRBV7-2; D: -; size: -; J: TRBJ2-5; CDR3: CASSSRVKETQYF; DNA: TGTGCCAGCAGTTCCAGGGTGAAAGAGACCCAGTACTTC
V: TRBV7-9; D: -; size: few; J: TRBJ1-2; CDR3: CASSSGGQRYGYTF; DNA: TGTGCCAGCAGCTCCGGCGGACAACGATATGGCTACACCTTC
V: TRBV7-2; D: TRBD2; size: -; J: TRBJ2-1; CDR3: CASSPGTSWTEQFF; DNA: TGTGCCAGCAGCCCAGGGACTAGCTGGACTGAGCAGTTCTTC
V: TRBV18; D: -; size: -; J: TRBJ1-1; CDR3: CASSPIRAGWGNTEAFF; DNA: TGTGCCAGCTCACCAATTCGGGCAGGGTGGGGGAACACTGAAGCTTTCTTT
V: TRBV30; D: -; size: -; J: TRBJ1-2; CDR3: CAWSVGGGGYGYTF; DNA: TGTGCCTGGAGTGTGGGAGGGGGAGGCTATGGCTACACCTTC
V: TRBV9; D: -; size: -; J: TRBJ2-7; CDR3: CASSVGSGSSYEQYF; DNA: TGTGCCAGCAGCGTGGGTAGCGGAAGCTCCTACGAGCAGTACTTC
V: TRBV10-3; D: TRBD2; size: -; J: TRBJ2-2; CDR3: CAISRLAEDTGELFF; DNA: TGTGCCATCTCCCGACTAGCGGAAGACACCGGGGAGCTGTTTTTT
V: TRBV5-8; D: TRBD1; size: -; J: TRBJ2-1; CDR3: CASSSGTGLYNEQFF; DNA: TGTGCCAGCAGCTCGGGGACAGGGTTATACAATGAGCAGTTCTTC
V: TRBV15; D: TRBD2; size: -; J: TRBJ2-3; CDR3: CATSSRLAGGSDTQYF; DNA: TGTGCCACCAGCTCCAGACTAGCGGGAGGATCAGATACGCAGTATTTT
V: TRBV4-1; D: -; size: -; J: TRBJ1-4; CDR3: CASSHHQGMGEKLFF; DNA: TGCGCCAGCAGCCACCACCAGGGTATGGGGGAAAAACTGTTTTTT
V: TRBV5-1; D: -; size: -; J: TRBJ2-3; CDR3: CASSLEGVDTQYF; DNA: TGCGCCAGCAGCTTAGAAGGGGTAGATACGCAGTATTTT
V: TRBV18; D: TRBD1; size: -; J: TRBJ2-7; CDR3: CASSPRTGGDEQYF; DNA: TGTGCCAGCTCACCCCGGACAGGGGGCGACGAGCAGTACTTC
V: TRBV19; D: -; size: -; J: TRBJ2-4; CDR3: CASSIYSLGAGAAKNIQYF; DNA: TGTGCCAGTAGTATTTATTCCCTTGGGGCAGGGGCGGCCAAAAACATTCAGTACTTC
V: TRBV18; D: -; size: -; J: TRBJ2-2; CDR3: CASSPPSFSGELFF; DNA: TGTGCCAGCTCACCACCCTCTTTCTCCGGGGAGCTGTTTTTT
V: TRBV15; D: TRBD1; size: -; J: TRBJ1-4; CDR3: CATSTGQGILEKLFF; DNA: TGTGCCACCAGCACCGGACAGGGGATTTTGGAAAAACTGTTTTTT
V: TRBV5-1; D: -; size: -; J: TRBJ2-5; CDR3: CASSETSLETQYF; DNA: TGCGCCAGCAGCGAGACTAGTCTGGAGACCCAGTACTTC
V: TRBV4-1; D: TRBD1; size: -; J: TRBJ1-4; CDR3: CASRPRQGFNEKLFF; DNA: TGCGCCAGCAGACCAAGACAGGGGTTTAATGAAAAACTGTTTTTT
V: TRBV27; D: -; size: -; J: TRBJ1-2; CDR3: CASRPRPEAGRGYTF; DNA: TGTGCCAGCAGACCTCGGCCGGAGGCGGGCCGAGGCTACACCTTC
V: TRBV9; D: -; size: -; J: TRBJ2-3; CDR3: CASSAQGASTDTQYF; DNA: TGTGCCAGCAGCGCCCAGGGCGCTAGCACAGATACGCAGTATTTT
V: TRBV5-4; D: TRBD1; size: -; J: TRBJ1-1; CDR3: CASRTDRGTEAFF; DNA: TGTGCCAGCAGGACGGACAGGGGCACTGAAGCTTTCTTT
V: TRBV6-5; D: -; size: once; J: TRBJ2-7; CDR3: CASSWGGAYEQYF; DNA: TGTGCCAGCTCTTGGGGCGGTGCCTACGAGCAGTACTTC
V: TRBV5-1; D: TRBD2; size: -; J: TRBJ2-2; CDR3: CASSVALTSGSDRAGELFF; DNA: TGCGCCAGCAGCGTAGCACTGACTAGCGGGAGCGATAGGGCCGGGGAGCTGTTTTTT
V: TRBV7-2; D: TRBD1; size: -; J: TRBJ2-3; CDR3: CASSPGQGADTQYF; DNA: TGTGCCAGCAGCCCGGGACAGGGTGCGGATACGCAGTATTTT
V: TRBV18; D: -; size: -; J: TRBJ1-2; CDR3: CASSPRQDYGYTF; DNA: TGTGCCAGCTCACCACGGCAGGACTATGGCTACACCTTC
V: TRBV7-8; D: -; size: -; J: TRBJ1-2; CDR3: CASSSIRDYGYTF; DNA: TGTGCCAGCAGCTCGATAAGAGACTATGGCTACACCTTC
V: TRBV7-2; D: TRBD2; size: -; J: TRBJ2-1; CDR3: CASSPRASGVSEQFF; DNA: TGTGCCAGCAGCCCCCGGGCTAGCGGGGTCTCGGAGCAGTTCTTC
V: TRBV28; D: -; size: -; J: TRBJ1-5; CDR3: CASRFGGGNQPQHF; DNA: TGTGCCAGCAGATTTGGGGGGGGCAATCAGCCCCAGCATTTT